One sample yielded the 23 T cell receptor beta chains listed below, sequenced in a study of T cell responses to AZD1222 COVID-19 vaccine. The table came from immunoSEQ multiplex PCR; TCRdb's copy has only in-frame clones and leaves some out. There are tens of thousands of clones in the sample; around 83% occur only once, and 5.6% lies in the top ten. Sequencing used peripheral blood, obtained 28 days after the second AZD1222 dose. The receptors were gathered from an adult who received the AZD1222 COVID-19 vaccine.

The chain couples TRBV7-9 to TRBJ2-3; D possibly corresponds to TRBD2 (6 bases). From germline, CDR1 is SEHNR and CDR2 FQNEAQ (reference sequence). This CDR3 is 16 amino acids long. V was trimmed by 3 bases and J by 4 bases, leaving 17 bases between them. The CDR3 reads CASSFPQGGRADTQYF. CDR3 in DNA: TGTGCCAGCAGCTTTCCCCAGGGAGGAAGGGCAGATACGCAGTATTTT.

J is TRBJ2-1 and V is TRBV7-2; 11 bases align to TRBD2. There are 16 residues in the CDR3. V dropped 1 base and J dropped 8; count of bases not matched to a gene: 7. In germline, CDR1 is SGHTA, CDR2 FQGNSA. The CDR3 sequence: CASSLGLAGGEDEQFF. CDR3 in DNA: TGTGCCAGCAGCTTAGGGCTAGCGGGAGGCGAGGATGAGCAGTTCTTC.

V is TRBV29-1 and J is TRBJ1-5; perhaps TRBD1 as D (5 bases). Germline CDR1 is SQVTM and CDR2 is ANQGSEA. The CDR3 covers 14 residues. Trimming removed 7 bases at V and 0 bases at J, with 13 bases between. The CDR3 bases are TGCAGCGCAACGCAGGGAAATAGCAATCAGCCCCAGCATTTT. It encodes CSATQGNSNQPQHF.

This clone appeared once. The chain has TRBV27 and TRBJ2-3; D call uncertain. CDR1 and CDR2 from the germline V gene are MNHEY and SMNVEV (reference sequence). The CDR3 covers 13 residues. With 7 bases removed from V and 0 bases from J, the gap between germline ends came to 8 bases. The CDR3 spells CASIQASTDTQYF. DNA for the CDR3: TGTGCCAGCATCCAAGCTAGCACAGATACGCAGTATTTT.

The rearrangement uses TRBV5-1 and TRBJ1-1; D may be TRBD1 (6 bases). Trimming took off 4 bases at V and 4 bases at J, with 11 bases between the two ends. The CDR3 runs 13 residues. Germline V gene data show CDR1 as SGHRS and CDR2 as YFSETQ. This chain's CDR3 is CASSQQGSTEAFF. For the CDR3, the DNA is TGCGCCAGCAGCCAACAGGGAAGCACTGAAGCTTTCTTT.

This chain joins TRBV6-2 or TRBV6-3 and TRBJ2-7, with D tentatively TRBD1 (6 bases). The CDR3 sequence is 15 residues long. Germline assignment: CDR1 MNHEY and CDR2 SVGEGT. Between the trimmed V and J ends, which lost 5 bases and 3 bases, there was a span of 17 bases. In DNA, the CDR3 is TGTGCCAGCAGTCAACCCCGACAGGTAATCTACGAGCAGTACTTC. Its translation is CASSQPRQVIYEQYF.

V is TRBV5-1 and J is TRBJ2-7; D perhaps matches TRBD1 (6 bases). Trimming removed 8 bases from V and 6 bases from J, with 21 bases in between. The CDR3 sequence is 14 residues long. Germline loops: CDR1 SGHRS, CDR2 YFSETQ. The CDR3 sequence: CASSPRWQGLEQYF. The CDR3 DNA reads TGCGCCAGTAGCCCGCGATGGCAGGGGCTCGAGCAGTACTTC.

V is TRBV30 and J is TRBJ2-1, with D perhaps given as TRBD1 or TRBD2 (6 bases each). Germline values: CDR1 GTSNPN, CDR2 SVGIG (reference sequence). This CDR3 comprises 15 residues. Trimming pared 0 bases from V and 7 bases from J, leaving 16 bases between. CDR3 sequence: CAWSVRGTLANEQFF. CDR3 coding DNA: TGTGCCTGGAGTGTACGCGGGACATTGGCTAATGAGCAGTTCTTC.

Worth noting for this clone: This CDR3 is also generated by other DNA sequences in the sample. The rearrangement joins TRBV19 to TRBJ1-1, with TRBD1 as a possible D gene (6 bases). The CDR3 covers 13 residues. Per the germline V gene, CDR1 is LNHDA and CDR2 is SQIVND (reference sequence). V gave up 6 bases and J gave up 1 base, with 9 bases separating them. The DNA of the CDR3 is TGTGCCAGTAGGGGACATAGGAACACTGAAGCTTTCTTT. Its protein product is CASRGHRNTEAFF.

V is TRBV5-6 and J is TRBJ2-2, with D uncertain. CDR3 length: 17 residues. Trimming pared 0 bases from V and 3 bases from J, leaving 15 bases between. Germline assignment: CDR1 SGHDT and CDR2 YYEEEE. The CDR3, as DNA: TGTGCCAGCAGCTTGGCCATTACACGTTCCGACACCGGGGAGCTGTTTTTT. It is translated as CASSLAITRSDTGELFF.

The CDR3 region has the DNA TGTGCCAGCAGCGTCGGACTAGCGGGATCAGGTGAGCAGTTCTTC. It codes for CASSVGLAGSGEQFF. The V and J genes are TRBV3-1 (or the pseudogene TRBV3-2) and TRBJ2-1; TRBD2 matches at 12 bases. Germline loops: CDR1 LGHDT, CDR2 YNNKEL (reference sequence). CDR3 length: 15 residues. V lost 5 bases, J lost 9 bases, and 8 bases stayed unmatched.

V and J are TRBV19 and TRBJ2-3; D is undetermined. Germline V gene lookup returns CDR1 LNHDA and CDR2 SQIVND (reference sequence). This CDR3 has 12 amino acids. V lost 5 bases, J lost 5 bases, and 8 bases lay in between. In DNA, the CDR3 is TGTGCCAGTAGTCAGCAGAGAGATACGCAGTATTTT. This translates into CASSQQRDTQYF.

This rearrangement joins TRBV19 to TRBJ2-3; D uncertain. The CDR3 length is 12 residues. Germline CDR1 is LNHDA and CDR2 is SQIVND (reference sequence). V was cut by 1 base and J by 5 bases, with 4 bases left in between. In DNA form, the CDR3 reads TGTGCCAGTAGTATAGGGGAAGATACGCAGTATTTT. Its protein is CASSIGEDTQYF.

The V gene is TRBV30, the J gene TRBJ1-1; 7 bases match TRBD1. The germline CDR1 and CDR2 sequences are GTSNPN and SVGIG (reference sequence). The CDR3 runs 14 residues. V shed 1 base, J shed 3 bases, and the junction held 5 bases outside the gene matches. The CDR3 DNA is TGTGCCTGGAGTGCCCGGACAGGATACACTGAAGCTTTCTTT. This codes for CAWSARTGYTEAFF.

The rearrangement uses TRBV21-1 and TRBJ2-2; the table's D call of TRBD1 was not tested on the DNA. TRBV21-1 is marked as a pseudogene. This CDR3 spans 19 amino acids. The CDR3 nucleotides read TGTGCCAGCAGCAATGTTTTAGCGCGGAACAGGGCCGACACCGGGGAGCTGTTTTTT. This codes for CASSNVLARNRADTGELFF.

This clone was seen a single time. The rearrangement links TRBV5-5 to TRBJ1-1; D ambiguous. V shed 5 bases and J shed 0 bases, with 11 bases lying between them. This CDR3 region has 14 residues. Germline values: CDR1 SGHKS, CDR2 YYEKEE (reference sequence). CDR3 DNA: TGTGCCAGCAGACTGAGTGAGGTGAACACTGAAGCTTTCTTT. It specifies CASRLSEVNTEAFF.

The chain recombines TRBV29-1 with TRBJ2-2; TRBD2 is a possible D gene (6 bases). This CDR3 region has 14 residues. Germline assignment: CDR1 SQVTM and CDR2 ANQGSEA. Trimming removed 6 bases from V and 2 bases from J, with 13 bases in between. The CDR3 coding sequence is TGCAGCGTCGCGCCGGGACTCAACACCGGGGAGCTGTTTTTT. The encoded protein is CSVAPGLNTGELFF.

V and J are TRBV7-3 and TRBJ2-1; 7 nucleotides agree with TRBD1. Germline loops: CDR1 SGHTA, CDR2 FQGTGA. V was clipped by 4 bases and J by 4 bases; unmatched bases: 13. CDR3 length: 17 amino acids. The CDR3 sequence is CASSSGATGAPYNEQFF. DNA for the CDR3: TGTGCCAGCAGCTCCGGAGCTACAGGGGCTCCGTACAATGAGCAGTTCTTC.

This chain joins TRBV30 and TRBJ1-2; TRBD1 matches 7 bases. The V gene's germline CDR1 is GTSNPN and CDR2 SVGIG (reference sequence). There are 15 residues in the CDR3. The ends lost 2 bases at V and 4 bases at J; junction bases unmatched: 10. The CDR3 DNA reads TGTGCCTGGAGTCCCTCCCTGGCAGGGGGCTATGGCTACACCTTC. This sequence encodes CAWSPSLAGGYGYTF.

The chain carries TRBV10-2 and TRBJ2-7; the D gene is possibly TRBD2 (5 bases). CDR1 and CDR2 (germline): WSHSY, SAAADI. The CDR3 has 12 amino acids. Between the trimmed V and J ends, which lost 3 bases and 6 bases, there was a span of 9 bases. The DNA for the CDR3 is TGCGCCAGCAGTGATAGGAGCGGCGAGCAGTACTTC. Translated, it gives CASSDRSGEQYF.

The chain carries TRBV18 and TRBJ1-1, with 11 bases aligning to TRBD1. CDR1 is KGHSH, CDR2 LQKENI, per germline. The V gene end was trimmed by 4 bases and the J gene end by 0 bases; junction bases not matched to a gene: 4. CDR3 length: 16 amino acids. As DNA, the CDR3 is TGTGCCAGCTCACGGGACAGGGGGGCGATGAACACTGAAGCTTTCTTT. This translates into CASSRDRGAMNTEAFF. Filled out from reference TRBV18 and TRBJ1-1, the complete variable domain reads NAGVMQNPRHLVRRRGQEARLRCSPMKGHSHVYWYRQLPEEGLKFMVYLQKENIIDESGMPKERFSAEFPKEGPSILRIQQVVRGDSAAYFCASSRDRGAMNTEAFFGQGTRLTVV.

The table lists this clone with a count of one. The chain joins TRBV30 to TRBJ2-1; 8 nucleotides line up with TRBD2. This CDR3 region has 15 residues. V trimming: 8 bases; J trimming: 0 bases; junction bases outside the gene matches: 9. CDR1 and CDR2 (germline): GTSNPN, SVGIG (reference sequence). The CDR3 DNA follows: TGTGCCCGTTCCGGACTAGCTAGCTCCTACAATGAGCAGTTCTTC. As protein: CARSGLASSYNEQFF.

The J gene is TRBJ2-2, the V gene TRBV27, with TRBD1 matching 9 bases. This CDR3 is built from 17 residues. With V trimmed by 6 bases and J by 5 bases, 13 bases remained unmatched. Germline loops: CDR1 MNHEY, CDR2 SMNVEV (reference sequence). The CDR3 spells CASRSLKGTGRTGELFF. As DNA, the CDR3 is TGTGCCAGCAGGAGTTTAAAAGGGACAGGGCGGACCGGGGAGCTGTTTTTT.